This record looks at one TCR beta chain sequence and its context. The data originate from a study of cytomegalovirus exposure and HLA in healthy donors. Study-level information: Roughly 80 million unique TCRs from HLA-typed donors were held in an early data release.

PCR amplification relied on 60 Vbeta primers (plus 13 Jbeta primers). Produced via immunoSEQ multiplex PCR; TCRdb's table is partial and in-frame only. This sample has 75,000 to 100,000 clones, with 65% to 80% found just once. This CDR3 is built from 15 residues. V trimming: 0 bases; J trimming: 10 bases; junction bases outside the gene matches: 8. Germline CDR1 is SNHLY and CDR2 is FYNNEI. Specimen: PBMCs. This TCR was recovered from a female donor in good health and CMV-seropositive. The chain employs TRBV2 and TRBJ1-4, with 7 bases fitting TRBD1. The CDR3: CASSEAGQSLGKLFF. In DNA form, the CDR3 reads TGTGCCAGCAGTGAAGCGGGACAGAGCTTGGGAAAACTGTTTTTT. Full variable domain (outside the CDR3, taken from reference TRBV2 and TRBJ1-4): EPEVTQTPSHQVTQMGQEVILRCVPISNHLYFYWYRQILGQKVEFLVSFYNNEISEKSEIFDDQFSVERPDGSNFTLKIRSTKLEDSAMYFCASSEAGQSLGKLFFGSGTQLSVL.